This record looks at one T cell receptor (beta chain) sequence and its context. A second roughly 7 to 11 cycle PCR used barcoded and J-beta primers. TCRdb redid the calling of the 5' RACE reads with MiXCR, one entry per CDR3 protein. The table includes 750,000 to 950,000 distinct CDR3 sequences, roughly 24% detected once. These data originate in a study of blood T cells in healthy people across ages. This CDR3 contains 14 residues. V lost 6 bases and J 5 bases, leaving 13 bases between the germline ends. These data also featured in a second study, about T cells of mothers and their children.

The clonotype was recovered from a boy between 10 and 17 years old in good health. Input material: blood. V usage is TRBV12-3 or TRBV12-4 and J usage is TRBJ1-4; D unresolved. The CDR3 protein is CASSPAQANEKLFF. The CDR3 coding sequence is TGTGCCAGCAGCCCAGCTCAAGCAAATGAAAAACTGTTTTTT.